One and the same sample provided the 18 T cell receptor beta chains below, sequenced in a study of cytomegalovirus exposure and HLA in healthy donors. Amplification used 60 Vbeta primers and 13 Jbeta primers. Profiling relied on immunoSEQ multiplex PCR, and the TCRdb table lists in-frame clones only, not all of them. The sample includes about 93,000 clones, approximately 80% of them seen just once. Sequencing used PBMCs. These receptors originate from a middle-aged woman in good health and CMV-seronegative.

This chain links TRBV7-2 with TRBJ2-1; TRBD2 matches 13 bases. Germline CDR1 reads SGHTA; CDR2 reads FQGNSA. The CDR3 has 17 residues. J lost 7 bases, V lost 0 bases, and 6 bases had no gene match. The CDR3 region has the DNA TGTGCCAGCAGCTTAGCCCCCGGGACTAGCGGGAATAATGAGCAGTTCTTC. This gives the protein CASSLAPGTSGNNEQFF.

The chain combines TRBV11-2 with TRBJ1-2; D possibly corresponds to TRBD1 (5 bases). Germline V gene lookup returns CDR1 SGHAT and CDR2 FQNNGV. CDR3 size: 14 residues. The V gene lost 0 bases and the J gene lost 3 bases, with 8 bases spanning the gap. CDR3 sequence: CASSLDQGYYGYTF. For the CDR3, the DNA is TGTGCCAGCAGCTTAGATCAGGGCTACTATGGCTACACCTTC.

The chain recombines TRBV7-8 with TRBJ2-7, with D unresolved. The CDR3 length is 11 residues. Trimming took 5 bases from V and 10 from J, leaving 12 bases between them. Per the germline V gene, CDR1 is SGHVS and CDR2 is FQNEAQ. DNA for the CDR3: TGTGCCAGCAGCCCAACGACATTACAGTACTTC. It is translated as CASSPTTLQYF.

V usage is TRBV9 and J usage is TRBJ2-7; possibly TRBD2 for D (7 bases). V was clipped by 3 bases and J by 9 bases, with 22 bases between them. There are 15 residues in the CDR3. The germline CDR1 and CDR2 sequences are SGDLS and YYNGEE. CDR3 residues: CASSEGGLDVMRQYF. DNA of the CDR3: TGTGCCAGCAGCGAGGGGGGGCTAGATGTTATGCGGCAGTACTTC.

The chain employs TRBV28 and TRBJ1-2; no clear D gene. The CDR3 has 10 residues. CDR1 MDHEN and CDR2 SYDVKM come from the germline V gene. V was pared by 6 bases and J by 6 bases, with 5 bases between. CDR3 in amino acids: CASRANGYTF. The CDR3 DNA follows: TGTGCCAGCAGAGCCAATGGCTACACCTTC.

This clone rates as medium-sized (0.01 to 0.1%). CDR3 amino acids: CASSLGTGLTDTQYF. In DNA, the CDR3 is TGTGCCAGCAGCTTAGGGACAGGGTTGACAGATACGCAGTATTTT. J is TRBJ2-3 and V is TRBV7-8; the match to TRBD1 covers 8 bases. This CDR3 region has 15 residues. CDR1 is SGHVS and CDR2 is FQNEAQ in the germline V gene. J lost 3 bases, V lost 1 base, and 3 bases had no gene match.

Only a few counts were recorded for this clone. This chain joins TRBV6-1 and TRBJ2-7, with unresolved D. V was shortened by 5 bases and J by 2 bases, with 13 bases between the two germline ends. Germline V gene sequence: CDR1 MNHNS, CDR2 SASEGT. The CDR3 is 14 amino acids. CDR3 in DNA: TGTGCCAGCAGTATCCAGGAATATACCTACGAGCAGTACTTC. Its translation: CASSIQEYTYEQYF.

About this clone itself: The same CDR3 can be traced to other DNA sequences in this sample. This chain connects TRBV5-1 to TRBJ2-5; D remains unclear. Germline values: CDR1 SGHRS, CDR2 YFSETQ. The V end lost 0 bases, the J end lost 5 bases, and 8 bases lay between the germline ends. This CDR3 spans 13 amino acids. CDR3 sequence (DNA): TGCGCCAGCAGCTTGGGAGGATGGGAGACCCAGTACTTC. This encodes CASSLGGWETQYF.

V is TRBV7-9 and J is TRBJ2-7; TRBD2 matches 13 bases. The CDR3 is 18 residues long. Germline CDR1 and CDR2: SEHNR and FQNEAQ (reference sequence). Trimming cost V 5 bases and J 4 bases; bases outside gene matches: 14. CDR3 sequence (DNA): TGTGCCAGCAGCCCCGGGGGGACTAGCGGGGCCCGATGGTACGAGCAGTACTTC. Protein: CASSPGGTSGARWYEQYF. The complete variable domain, with remaining parts taken from reference TRBV7-9 and TRBJ2-7, reads DTGVSQNPRHKITKRGQNVTFRCDPISEHNRLYWYRQTLGQGPEFLTYFQNEAQLEKSRLLSDRFSAERPKGSFSTLEIQRTEQGDSAMYLCASSPGGTSGARWYEQYFGPGTRLTVT.

V usage is TRBV19 and J usage is TRBJ2-1, with 7 bases identical to TRBD2. Losses at the gene ends were 6 bases for V and 3 bases for J; bases not matched to a gene: 11. The CDR3 is 16 residues long. Germline V gene lookup returns CDR1 LNHDA and CDR2 SQIVND (reference sequence). The chain's CDR3 is CASSRSSSGLYNEQFF. CDR3 DNA: TGTGCCAGTAGCCGCTCTTCTAGCGGACTCTACAATGAGCAGTTCTTC.

The chain recombines TRBV28 with TRBJ2-6; no reliable D call. The CDR3 contains 15 residues. Trimming stripped 5 bases from V and 4 bases from J, with 12 bases between. Germline V gene lookup returns CDR1 MDHEN and CDR2 SYDVKM. CDR3 DNA: TGTGCCAGCAGTCCCGCGGTCATGGGGGCCAACGTCCTGACTTTC. Its translation is CASSPAVMGANVLTF.

CDR3 loop: CASGSSGRGSDTQYF. In DNA, the CDR3 is TGTGCCAGCGGGTCTAGCGGGAGGGGATCAGATACGCAGTATTTT. The chain couples TRBV2 to TRBJ2-3, with TRBD2 matching 12 bases. V shed 8 bases and J 4 bases; nucleotides not matched to a gene: 7. Germline loops: CDR1 SNHLY, CDR2 FYNNEI. CDR3 length: 15 amino acids.

The rearrangement links TRBV7-2 to TRBJ1-2; D is possibly TRBD1 (5 bases). Per the germline V gene, CDR1 is SGHTA and CDR2 is FQGNSA. The CDR3 length is 16 residues. Trimming took off 0 bases at V and 0 bases at J, with 11 bases between the two ends. The chain's CDR3 is CASSLAGSQANYGYTF. The CDR3 DNA reads as TGTGCCAGCAGCTTAGCAGGGTCACAGGCTAACTATGGCTACACCTTC. The variable domain in full, with the rest retrieved from reference TRBV7-2 and TRBJ1-2, is GAGVSQSPSNKVTEKGKDVELRCDPISGHTALYWYRQSLGQGLEFLIYFQGNSAPDKSGLPSDRFSAERTGGSVSTLTIQRTQQEDSAVYLCASSLAGSQANYGYTFGSGTRLTVV.

The rearrangement uses TRBV7-9 and TRBJ2-5, with D perhaps matching TRBD2 (6 bases). The J call may be wrong; the DNA end is better matched by TRBJ2-7. Germline V gives CDR1 SEHNR, CDR2 FQNEAQ (reference sequence). CDR3 length: 12 amino acids. DNA of the CDR3: TGTGCCAGCAGCTTCCCGGGGGACGAGCAGTACTTC. Protein: CASSFPGDEQYF.

This clone was counted once. V gene TRBV7-2 combines with J gene TRBJ2-2, with a possible D match to TRBD2 (6 bases). The germline V and J ends were trimmed by 5 bases and 7 bases, with 14 bases remaining between them. CDR1 is SGHTA and CDR2 is FQGNSA in the germline V gene. CDR3 length equals 14 residues. This CDR3 reads CASSVRGQGGELFF. CDR3 DNA sequence: TGTGCCAGCAGCGTGCGGGGCCAGGGCGGGGAGCTGTTTTTT.

The J gene is TRBJ2-5, the V gene TRBV15; 7 positions agree with TRBD1. CDR1 and CDR2 (germline): LNHNV, YYDKDF (reference sequence). The V gene end was trimmed by 0 bases and the J gene end by 4 bases; junction bases not matched to a gene: 5. The CDR3 is 15 amino acids. The CDR3 nucleotides read TGTGCCACCAGCAGAGAACAGGGGAGTGGAGAGACCCAGTACTTC. Translation: CATSREQGSGETQYF.

This clone appeared once. V gene TRBV30 combines with J gene TRBJ1-5; 8 bases are shared with TRBD1. Germline-derived CDR1 and CDR2 are GTSNPN and SVGIG (reference sequence). The junction had 5 bases not matched to a gene; V was cut back by 0 bases and J by 10 bases. This CDR3 has 13 amino acids. CDR3 in DNA: TGTGCCTGGAGTGTAGGACAGGGTGGACCCCAGCATTTT. It is translated as CAWSVGQGGPQHF.

This clone was recorded only once. The chain links TRBV5-1 to TRBJ1-3, with D possibly TRBD1 on 5 matching bases. Trimming pared 0 bases from V and 5 bases from J, leaving 9 bases between. The CDR3 contains 14 residues. Germline V gives CDR1 SGHRS, CDR2 YFSETQ. The CDR3 DNA follows: TGCGCCAGCAGCTTGGAACCAGGGAGAAACACCATATATTTT. This encodes CASSLEPGRNTIYF.